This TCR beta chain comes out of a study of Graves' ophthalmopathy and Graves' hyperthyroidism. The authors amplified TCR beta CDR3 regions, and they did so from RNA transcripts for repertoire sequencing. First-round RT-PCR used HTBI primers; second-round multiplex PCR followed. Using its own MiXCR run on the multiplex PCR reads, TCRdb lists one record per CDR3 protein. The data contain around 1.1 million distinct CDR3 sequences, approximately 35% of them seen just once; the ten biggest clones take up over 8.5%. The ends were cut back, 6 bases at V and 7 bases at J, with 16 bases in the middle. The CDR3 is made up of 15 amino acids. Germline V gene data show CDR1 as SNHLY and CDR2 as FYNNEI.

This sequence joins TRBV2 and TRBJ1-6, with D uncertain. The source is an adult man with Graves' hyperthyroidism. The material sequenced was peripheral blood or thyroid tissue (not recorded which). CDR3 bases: TGTGCCAGCAGCAGAAGCGGGATTCACAATTCACCCCTCCACTTT. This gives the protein CASSRSGIHNSPLHF.